Each of the 8 T cell receptor beta chains below was sequenced from the same sample in a study of T cell responses to AZD1222 COVID-19 vaccine. Measured with immunoSEQ multiplex PCR; TCRdb has only the in-frame clones, and not every one. This sample has some 86,000 clones, with around 81% found just once. The starting material was peripheral blood, obtained on day 0 of AZD1222 vaccination. The receptors were gathered from an adult in good health.

Here the CDR3 reads CASSQATEGETQYF. DNA of the CDR3: TGCGCCAGCAGCCAAGCTACGGAGGGAGAGACCCAGTACTTC. V and J are TRBV4-1 and TRBJ2-5, with a possible D match to TRBD2 (6 bases). Germline CDR1 MGHRA, CDR2 YSYEKL. Trimming shortened V by 1 base and J by 4 bases, and 10 bases separated the two germline ends. The CDR3 totals 14 residues.

V and J are TRBV5-4 and TRBJ1-5; D gene uncertain. The length of the CDR3 is 16 residues. V lost 0 bases to trimming and J lost 0 bases, with 10 bases between them. Germline lookup yields CDR1 SGHNT and CDR2 YYREEE (reference sequence). The CDR3 here is CASSLGGKGSNQPQHF. For the CDR3, the DNA is TGTGCCAGCAGCTTGGGAGGGAAAGGTAGCAATCAGCCCCAGCATTTT. The full variable domain, with the rest looked up from reference TRBV5-4 and TRBJ1-5, is ETGVTQSPTHLIKTRGQQVTLRCSSQSGHNTVSWYQQALGQGPQFIFQYYREEENGRGNFPPRFSGLQFPNYSSELNVNALELDDSALYLCASSLGGKGSNQPQHFGDGTRLSIL.

The genes are TRBV6-5 and TRBJ1-2; tentative D call: TRBD1 (6 bases). The CDR3 loop spans 14 amino acids. Germline V CDR1 and CDR2: MNHEY, SVGAGI. The V and J ends lost 4 bases and 4 bases respectively, with 13 bases between them. The chain's CDR3 is CASSSTGLSYGYTF. The CDR3 nucleotides read TGTGCCAGCAGTTCCACAGGGCTGAGCTATGGCTACACCTTC.

The chain links TRBV7-2 to TRBJ2-1, with 7 bases that match TRBD2. Unmatched junction bases numbered 8, after V lost 4 bases and J lost 2 bases. This CDR3 comprises 16 residues. Germline V gene data show CDR1 as SGHTA and CDR2 as FQGNSA. The CDR3 protein is CASSSPERDPYNEQFF. CDR3 DNA: TGTGCCAGCAGCTCCCCGGAGCGGGATCCCTACAATGAGCAGTTCTTC.

This clone was recorded only once. The chain uses TRBV29-1 and TRBJ2-1, with TRBD2 matching 10 bases. V gave up 4 bases and J gave up 0 bases; unmatched junction bases: 9. The CDR3 spans 17 residues. The germline CDR1 and CDR2 sequences are SQVTM and ANQGSEA. This CDR3 reads CSVGTSGKYNSYNEQFF. The CDR3 bases are TGCAGCGTTGGGACTAGCGGCAAGTATAACTCCTACAATGAGCAGTTCTTC.

The chain links TRBV6-5 to TRBJ2-7, with 9 positions matching TRBD2. With V trimmed by 4 bases and J by 2 bases, 3 bases remained unmatched. CDR3 length: 14 residues. CDR1 is MNHEY and CDR2 is SVGAGI in the germline V gene. As DNA, the CDR3 is TGTGCCAGCAGTTCTAGCGGGGCTCCCTACGAGCAGTACTTC. Its translation: CASSSSGAPYEQYF.

Concerning this clone itself: One end of the junction is discordant with germline, which a read error may explain. The chain combines TRBV5-6 with TRBJ2-7, with 15 nucleotides matching TRBD2. The CDR3 runs 18 residues. Germline V gene sequence: CDR1 SGHDT, CDR2 YYEEEE. CDR3 amino acids: CASSLGTSGGIYVYEQYF. As DNA, the CDR3 is TGTGCCAGCAGTTTGGGGACTAGCGGGGGGATTTACGTCTACGAGCAGTACTTC. Variable domain in full (rest from reference TRBV5-6 and TRBJ2-7): DAGVTQSPTHLIKTRGQQVTLRCSPKSGHDTVSWYQQALGQGPQFIFQYYEEEERQRGNFPDRFSGHQFPNYSSELNVNALLLGDSALYLCASSLGTSGGIYVYEQYFGPGTRLTVT.

This clone was seen a few times. The V call is TRBV28, the J call TRBJ2-3, with D unclear. The V gene's germline CDR1 is MDHEN and CDR2 SYDVKM. Trimming pared 1 base from V and 0 bases from J, leaving 8 bases between. This CDR3 is built from 15 residues. CDR3 DNA: TGTGCCAGCAGTTTATCCTATAGGAGCACAGATACGCAGTATTTT. Its translation: CASSLSYRSTDTQYF.